The rows below give T cell receptor beta chains drawn from one sample of a study of OX40 agonist ivuxolimab in advanced cancers. Produced via immunoSEQ multiplex PCR; TCRdb's table is partial and in-frame only. The table has some 30,000 clones, approximately 86% seen once. This specimen was CD4+ or CD8+ T cells sorted from blood, taken in a trial of the OX40 agonist ivuxolimab. The source is an adult with an advanced solid tumor such as melanoma, head and neck, liver or kidney cancer. Both conserved end residues are part of each CDR3. Fields, in order: clone size, D gene, V gene, J gene, CDR3 DNA, CDR3 protein. The D gene is left open where the match is weak. Rows may omit the clone size; those that give it use once, few, many or a size class.

-	-	TRBV27	TRBJ2-7	TGTGCCAGCAGTTTATCCGGAGTCGAGTACTACGAGCAGTACTTC	CASSLSGVEYYEQYF
-	-	TRBV5-5	TRBJ2-7	TGTGCCAGCAGCTTGCCCCGGGACGAGCAGTACTTC	CASSLPRDEQYF
-	-	TRBV7-9	TRBJ2-3	TGTGCCAGCAGCTTGGCCGGACTGGCAGATACGCAGTATTTT	CASSLAGLADTQYF
-	-	TRBV5-1	TRBJ1-2	TGCGCCAGCAGCTTGTTCGACAACTATGGCTACACCTTC	CASSLFDNYGYTF
-	-	TRBV7-2	TRBJ1-6	TGTGCCAGCAGCTTAGCAAACAATTCACCCCTCCACTTT	CASSLANNSPLHF
-	-	TRBV29-1	TRBJ1-2	TGCAGCGTTGTAGATACAGGGCCCTATGGCTACACCTTC	CSVVDTGPYGYTF
-	-	TRBV4-1	TRBJ1-2	TGCGCCAGCAGCCTAGACTTCTTCCGGGGCTACACCTTC	CASSLDFFRGYTF
-	-	TRBV7-2	TRBJ2-7	TGTGCCAGCAGCTTACAGTTAACCTACGAGCAGTACTTC	CASSLQLTYEQYF
-	TRBD2	TRBV7-6	TRBJ2-4	TGTGCCAGCAGCTTAGTACTAGCGGGAGTGTCTGGGACCAAAAACATTCAGTACTTC	CASSLVLAGVSGTKNIQYF
-	-	TRBV15	TRBJ2-7	TGTGCCACTAGCAAGGAATCTCGCGAGCAGTACTTC	CATSKESREQYF
-	TRBD1	TRBV15	TRBJ1-4	TGTGCCACCAGCAGAGTTGACAGGGGCCTAAATGAAAAACTGTTTTTT	CATSRVDRGLNEKLFF
-	TRBD1	TRBV19	TRBJ1-5	TGTGCCAGTCGATCCGGACAGGCCCCGCGTTATAGCAATCAGCCCCAGCATTTT	CASRSGQAPRYSNQPQHF
-	TRBD2	TRBV15	TRBJ2-1	TGTGCCATCACGTCCTGGGGGGGCTACAATGAGCAGTTCTTC	CAITSWGGYNEQFF
few	-	TRBV6-6	TRBJ2-1	TGTGCCAGCAGTCGAGAAGATCCCCATGAGCAGTTCTTC	CASSREDPHEQFF
-	TRBD2	TRBV4-1	TRBJ2-7	TGCGCCAGCAGCCAAGGACTAGCGGCCTTCTACGAGCAGTACTTC	CASSQGLAAFYEQYF
once	-	TRBV11-3	TRBJ2-1	TGTGCCAGCAGCCCCGGGTACAATGAGCAGTTCTTC	CASSPGYNEQFF
-	-	TRBV28	TRBJ1-5	TGTGCCAGCAGTCAAATGCCGACCAATCAGCCCCAGCATTTT	CASSQMPTNQPQHF